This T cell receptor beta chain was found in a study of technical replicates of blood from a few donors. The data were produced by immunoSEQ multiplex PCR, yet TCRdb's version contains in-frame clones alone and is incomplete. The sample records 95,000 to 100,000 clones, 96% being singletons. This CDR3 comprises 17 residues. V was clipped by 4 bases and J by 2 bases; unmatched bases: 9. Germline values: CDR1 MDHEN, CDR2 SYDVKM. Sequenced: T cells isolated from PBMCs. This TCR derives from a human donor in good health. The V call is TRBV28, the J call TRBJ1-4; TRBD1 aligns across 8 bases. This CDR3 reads CASSSRTGRRTNEKLFF. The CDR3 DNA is TGTGCCAGCAGTTCCCGGACAGGGAGGAGGACTAATGAAAAACTGTTTTTT.